One and the same sample provided the 5 T cell receptor beta chains below, sequenced in a study of technical replicates of blood from several donors (TCRdb year 2017). The library came from the immunoSEQ multiplex PCR assay. Imported from immuneACCESS, the table was reduced by TCRdb to in-frame sequences with V and J called. These copies leave out some clones; in studies compared against another copy, an unresolved V gene accounts for under half, and the cause of the remainder is not known. The sample yields 75,000 to 95,000 clones; 80% to 95% were counted once. The ten most abundant clones make up over 0.2% of the sample. The sample was T cells isolated from PBMCs. The receptors originated from a human donor in good health.

Of note for this clone: The sample contains more than one DNA sequence encoding this CDR3. J is TRBJ2-7 and V is TRBV11-2; D might be TRBD2 (5 bases). The CDR3 length is 15 residues. Trimming cost V 7 bases and J 4 bases, with 20 bases left between them. Germline assignment: CDR1 SGHAT and CDR2 FQNNGV. The CDR3 sequence: CASTPTPDLDYEQYF. DNA for the CDR3: TGTGCCAGCACGCCGACCCCGGACTTAGATTACGAGCAGTACTTC.

The chain uses TRBV6-6 and TRBJ1-2, with TRBD1 matching 10 bases. Trimming took 4 bases from V and 2 from J; bases not matched to a gene: 7. In germline, CDR1 is MNHNY, CDR2 SVGAGI (reference sequence). The CDR3 is made up of 16 amino acids. The CDR3 nucleotides read TGTGCCAGCAGTTCGGGGGGACAGGGGAGGAACTATGGCTACACCTTC. This codes for CASSSGGQGRNYGYTF.

The rearrangement links TRBV5-1 to TRBJ2-3, with TRBD2 identical over 13 bases. This CDR3 has 15 residues. Trimming removed 8 bases from V and 8 bases from J; junction bases left unmatched: 11. Germline V gene lookup returns CDR1 SGHRS and CDR2 YFSETQ. CDR3 sequence reads: CASRPGLAGPGTQYF. The DNA for the CDR3 is TGCGCCAGTAGACCGGGACTAGCGGGGCCAGGTACGCAGTATTTT.

The chain combines TRBV6-1 with TRBJ1-5; 8 bases agree with TRBD1. Germline V gene lookup returns CDR1 MNHNS and CDR2 SASEGT. The CDR3 has 15 residues. The V segment lost 8 bases and the J segment 1 base; nucleotides outside the gene matches: 7. The CDR3 nucleotides read TGTGCCAGCGGGGTTCAGGGGGCCAGCAATCAGCCCCAGCATTTT. Its protein product is CASGVQGASNQPQHF.

The chain couples TRBV29-1 to TRBJ1-1; TRBD1 agrees at 7 bases. Germline CDR1 and CDR2: SQVTM and ANQGSEA. V dropped 4 bases and J dropped 6; count of bases not matched to a gene: 5. The CDR3 runs to 12 residues. The CDR3 loop reads CSVGRGRAEAFF. DNA of the CDR3: TGCAGCGTTGGGAGGGGGCGGGCTGAAGCTTTCTTT.